Sequencing of this TCR beta chain was carried out in a study of blood T cell repertoires in COVID-19. Study context: Acute and convalescent COVID-19 samples came from the United States, Italy and Spain. In each case, the material was cDNA or gDNA derived from T cells, B-cell-depleted T cells, or PBMCs.

As processed by the authors: Amplification of reference gene primers provided the estimated nucleated cell counts. TCRdb's table, derived via immunoSEQ multiplex PCR, lists solely in-frame clones and lacks some. The DNA gave D and trimming, while V, J and clone size come from that table. The top ten clones hold about a tenth of a sample with around 120,000 clones, less than 90% of them seen once. V was pared by 1 base and J by 4 bases, with 9 bases of the junction left unmatched. The CDR3 is made up of 16 amino acids. Germline CDR1 and CDR2: LGHNA and YNFKEQ. The chain recombines TRBV4-2 with TRBJ1-2, with 7 bases lining up with TRBD1. This receptor was obtained from an elderly man with acute or convalescent COVID-19. Sequencing input: peripheral blood. CDR3 protein: CASSQAAGQELYGYTF. Here the CDR3 DNA reads TGTGCCAGCAGCCAAGCCGCCGGACAGGAACTCTATGGCTACACCTTC.